The 22 T cell receptor beta chains in this list originate from one sample, sequenced in a study of blood T cell repertoires in COVID-19. Assay used: immunoSEQ multiplex PCR; TCRdb lists only in-frame clones, some missing. Here the sample spans tens of thousands of clones, around 90% being singletons. The sequencing input was peripheral blood. These receptors were collected from a human donor in a cohort sampled during active COVID-19.

The chain has TRBV5-1 and TRBJ2-1; D call uncertain. This CDR3 is 15 amino acids long. V gave up 0 bases and J gave up 9 bases, with 16 bases separating them. Looked up from germline, CDR1 is SGHRS and CDR2 is YFSETQ. CDR3 sequence (DNA): TGCGCCAGCAGCTTGGCGGTCGACACGTCCAGTGAGCAGTTCTTC. Amino acid sequence: CASSLAVDTSSEQFF.

This chain connects TRBV7-2 to TRBJ2-3, with 10 nucleotides matching TRBD2. The CDR3 length is 16 residues. The V and J ends lost 3 bases and 1 base, in that order; junction bases with no gene match: 4. Germline CDR1 SGHTA, CDR2 FQGNSA. The CDR3 here is CASSLVSGGGTDTQYF. The CDR3 region has the DNA TGTGCCAGCAGCTTGGTCAGCGGGGGGGGCACAGATACGCAGTATTTT.

CDR3 sequence: CASSLDLWREKLFF. In DNA form, the CDR3 reads TGCGCCAGCAGCTTGGACCTGTGGCGGGAAAAACTGTTTTTT. The chain combines TRBV5-1 with TRBJ1-4; the D is unclear. The germline gives CDR1 SGHRS, CDR2 YFSETQ. V was cut by 0 bases and J by 8 bases, with 11 bases left in between. The CDR3 is 14 residues long.

The genes are TRBV30 and TRBJ1-2; 9 bases align to TRBD1. Trimming at V came to 0 bases and at J to 1 base, leaving 15 bases not matched to a gene. The CDR3 runs to 19 residues. Germline-derived CDR1 and CDR2 are GTSNPN and SVGIG (reference sequence). For the CDR3, the DNA is TGTGCCTGGAGTGTATTCTATCCGGGACAGGGTGTGGGTAACTATGGCTACACCTTC. Its translation: CAWSVFYPGQGVGNYGYTF. Full variable domain (outside the CDR3, taken from reference TRBV30 and TRBJ1-2): SQTIHQWPATLVQPVGSPLSLECTVEGTSNPNLYWYRQAAGRGLQLLFYSVGIGQISSEVPQNLSASRPQDRQFILSSKKLLLSDSGFYLCAWSVFYPGQGVGNYGYTFGSGTRLTVV.

The rearrangement joins TRBV6-1 to TRBJ1-2; 10 positions agree with TRBD1. CDR1 MNHNS and CDR2 SASEGT come from the germline V gene. The length of the CDR3 is 16 residues. J lost 5 bases, V lost 1 base, and 7 bases had no gene match. The CDR3 sequence: CASSEVLGQGGYGYTF. The CDR3 nucleotides read TGTGCCAGCAGTGAAGTCCTAGGACAGGGGGGATATGGCTACACCTTC.

V gene TRBV4-3 combines with J gene TRBJ1-1; D unclear. The V and J ends lost 1 base and 2 bases respectively, with 11 bases between them. Germline-derived CDR1 and CDR2 are LGHNA and YSLEER. This CDR3 is 15 amino acids long. The CDR3 sequence: CASSQGAPINTEAFF. DNA of the CDR3: TGCGCCAGCAGCCAAGGGGCACCCATTAACACTGAAGCTTTCTTT.

The chain links TRBV6-6 to TRBJ2-7; tentatively, D is TRBD2 (6 bases). The V gene lost 5 bases and the J gene lost 0 bases, with 11 bases spanning the gap. Germline V gene data show CDR1 as MNHNY and CDR2 as SVGAGI (reference sequence). This CDR3 is built from 14 residues. Here the CDR3 DNA reads TGTGCCAGCAGTCCCCGGGACTCCTCCTACGAGCAGTACTTC. This sequence encodes CASSPRDSSYEQYF.

This clone was observed a single time. This chain links TRBV5-4 with TRBJ1-1, with D tentatively TRBD1 (6 bases). The CDR3 has 13 residues. V was shortened by 9 bases and J by 1 base, with 13 bases between the two germline ends. Per the germline V gene, CDR1 is SGHNT and CDR2 is YYREEE (reference sequence). The CDR3 spells CATARGQNTEAFF. DNA of the CDR3: TGTGCCACGGCCCGGGGACAGAACACTGAAGCTTTCTTT.

In this sample, this clone turned up once. V is TRBV6-1 and J is TRBJ1-5; perhaps TRBD1 as D (6 bases). The germline CDR1 and CDR2 sequences are MNHNS and SASEGT. The V end lost 3 bases, the J end lost 2 bases, and 14 bases lay between the germline ends. There are 16 residues in the CDR3. The CDR3 coding sequence is TGTGCCAGCAGTGAGCAGGGGATGGGGGGCAATCAGCCCCAGCATTTT. This encodes CASSEQGMGGNQPQHF.

In its sample, this clone was seen a few times. The V and J genes are TRBV2 and TRBJ1-5; D is possibly TRBD1 (5 bases). With 8 bases removed from V and 0 bases from J, the gap between germline ends came to 8 bases. CDR1 is SNHLY and CDR2 is FYNNEI in the germline V gene. The CDR3 runs 13 residues. In DNA, the CDR3 is TGTGCCAGCGGGGCGAATAGCAATCAGCCCCAGCATTTT. It encodes CASGANSNQPQHF.

J is TRBJ2-2 and V is TRBV2; the D gene is possibly TRBD1 (5 bases). This CDR3 has 16 residues. Germline CDR1 SNHLY, CDR2 FYNNEI. The V and J ends lost 4 bases and 6 bases respectively, with 18 bases between them. CDR3 protein: CASSVLGQGMSGELFF. CDR3 bases: TGTGCCAGCAGTGTCCTCGGTCAGGGTATGTCCGGGGAGCTGTTTTTT.

The chain links TRBV5-5 to TRBJ1-5; a weak D match, TRBD1 (5 bases). There are 15 residues in the CDR3. Deletions cut 0 bases from V and 1 base from J, with 8 bases between. Germline CDR1 SGHKS, CDR2 YYEKEE (reference sequence). The CDR3 protein is CASSLVSGSNQPQHF. As DNA, the CDR3 is TGTGCCAGCAGCTTGGTGTCAGGGAGCAATCAGCCCCAGCATTTT.

In regard to this clone: The CDR3 carries no conserved terminal phenylalanine or tryptophan, so it likely arises from a read error. It is unclear where the CDR3 begins or ends on the DNA, so no DNA is shown, and the CDR3 is as TCRdb lists it. The V and J genes are TRBV25-1 and TRBJ2-3; TRBD1, the table's D call, was not compared with the DNA. The CDR3 adds up to 12 amino acids, both ends counted. The germline V gene encodes CDR1 MGHDK and CDR2 SYGVNS. The CDR3 here is CASSERQTPFGI.

The genes are TRBV19 and TRBJ2-1; TRBD1 aligns across 8 bases. CDR1 and CDR2 (germline): LNHDA, SQIVND (reference sequence). This CDR3 has 14 residues. With 3 bases clipped from V and 8 bases from J, the junction kept 6 bases outside the gene matches. CDR3: CASSIGRGRDEQFF. The CDR3 DNA follows: TGTGCCAGTAGTATCGGCAGGGGGCGAGATGAGCAGTTCTTC.

Only one count was recorded for this clone. The chain recombines TRBV5-6 with TRBJ2-1; 10 bases agree with TRBD2. Trimming cost V 7 bases and J 9 bases; bases outside gene matches: 16. This CDR3 contains 16 residues. The germline V gene encodes CDR1 SGHDT and CDR2 YYEEEE. CDR3 nucleotide sequence: TGTGCCAGCGCTATGGCCCCAGCGGGAGGGGTTAGTGAGCAGTTCTTC. This gives the protein CASAMAPAGGVSEQFF.

V and J are TRBV29-1 and TRBJ1-4, with 10 bases aligning to TRBD1. The CDR3 is made up of 15 amino acids. Germline V gene data show CDR1 as SQVTM and CDR2 as ANQGSEA. V lost 5 bases to trimming and J lost 8 bases; unmatched junction nucleotides: 11. CDR3 sequence (DNA): TGCAGCGTTATGGCGGCGGACAGGGGGGTGGAAAAACTGTTTTTT. As protein: CSVMAADRGVEKLFF.

This chain links TRBV12-3 or TRBV12-4 with TRBJ2-5; perhaps TRBD1 as D (6 bases). This CDR3 spans 13 amino acids. The V gene lost 4 bases and the J gene lost 2 bases, with 8 bases spanning the gap. CDR3 amino acids: CASSSDRQETQYF. CDR3 bases: TGTGCCAGCAGTTCTGACAGGCAAGAGACCCAGTACTTC.

The J gene is TRBJ1-4, the V gene TRBV5-1; D not certain. This CDR3 has 14 amino acids. The ends were cut back, 5 bases at V and 0 bases at J, with 8 bases in the middle. In germline, CDR1 is SGHRS, CDR2 YFSETQ. This chain's CDR3 is CASSSDSTNEKLFF. The DNA of the CDR3 is TGCGCCAGCAGTTCTGACTCAACTAATGAAAAACTGTTTTTT.

The V gene is TRBV5-6, the J gene TRBJ2-3, with 10 nucleotides matching TRBD2. CDR3 size: 15 residues. Per the germline V gene, CDR1 is SGHDT and CDR2 is YYEEEE. After removal of 3 bases from V and 2 bases from J, the junction contained 3 bases not matched to a gene. This CDR3 reads CASSYLAGDTDTQYF. CDR3 sequence (DNA): TGTGCCAGCAGCTACCTAGCGGGGGACACAGATACGCAGTATTTT.

The chain joins TRBV7-2 to TRBJ1-6; D remains unclear. There are 14 residues in the CDR3. Germline loops: CDR1 SGHTA, CDR2 FQGNSA. Trimming took off 1 base at V and 7 bases at J, with 8 bases between the two ends. Here the CDR3 reads CASSLETTNSPLHF. CDR3 coding DNA: TGTGCCAGCAGCTTAGAAACAACGAATTCACCCCTCCACTTT.

This chain uses TRBV5-4 with TRBJ2-1, with 11 bases fitting TRBD2. The CDR3 is 16 residues long. V dropped 3 bases and J dropped 7; count of bases not matched to a gene: 9. Germline lookup yields CDR1 SGHNT and CDR2 YYREEE (reference sequence). CDR3 sequence (DNA): TGTGCCAGCAGCTCGAAACTAGCGGGAGCGCAAAATGAGCAGTTCTTC. Protein sequence: CASSSKLAGAQNEQFF.

This sequence joins TRBV5-1 and TRBJ1-2; D is perhaps TRBD1 (6 bases). CDR1 is SGHRS, CDR2 YFSETQ, per germline. The V end lost 5 bases, the J end lost 0 bases, and 8 bases lay between the germline ends. The CDR3 extends over 13 amino acids. The CDR3 DNA follows: TGCGCCAGCAGGCCAGGGGCTAACTATGGCTACACCTTC. It translates to CASRPGANYGYTF.